This T cell receptor (beta chain) was retrieved from a study of blood T cell repertoires in COVID-19. Background on the study: Samples of COVID-19 (acute and convalescent) were obtained from the United States, Italy and Spain. T cells, B-cell-depleted T cells, or PBMCs supplied cDNA or gDNA.

Per the study methods: The authors estimated nucleated cell counts from reference gene primer amplification. TCRdb's table, derived via immunoSEQ multiplex PCR, lists solely in-frame clones and lacks some. From that table come the V and J calls and clone size; the DNA was used to work out D and trimming. The sample contains about half a million clones, approximately 85% of which appear only once. Trimming at V came to 3 bases and at J to 0 bases, leaving 9 bases not matched to a gene. Looked up from germline, CDR1 is LGHNA and CDR2 is YNFKEQ. The length of the CDR3 is 17 residues. The chain recombines TRBV4-2 with TRBJ2-7; 9 nucleotides line up with TRBD2. Sequenced material: peripheral blood. The sequence came from a human donor in a cohort sampled during active COVID-19. The CDR3 DNA sequence: TGTGCCAGCAGCCAGGTCGGACTAGCGTCGAGCTCCTACGAGCAGTACTTC. It encodes CASSQVGLASSSYEQYF.